These 6 T cell receptor beta chains originate from one sample sequenced in a study of patients and donors after allogeneic stem cell transplantation. A single record per CDR3 protein comes from TCRdb applying MiXCR to the RT-PCR reads. The sample lists approximately 140,000 distinct CDR3 sequences, roughly 35% occurring once. Sequencing input: blood, either unsorted or a sorted T cell fraction (not recorded which). All receptors come from a human donor who was either an allogeneic HSCT recipient or a stem cell or donor lymphocyte infusion donor (not recorded which). It is not recorded whose cells these are; they may come from a transplant donor.

The rearrangement uses TRBV6-1 and TRBJ2-7; D perhaps matches TRBD1 (7 bases). Trimming removed 4 bases at V and 2 bases at J, with 15 bases between. This CDR3 spans 15 amino acids. Germline V gene sequence: CDR1 MNHNS, CDR2 SASEGT. CDR3 loop: CASSAKTRGAYEQYV. The CDR3 DNA reads as TGTGCCAGCAGTGCTAAGACCAGGGGGGCCTACGAGCAGTACGTC.

The genes are TRBV7-9 and TRBJ1-6; D perhaps matches TRBD1 (5 bases). The germline V gene encodes CDR1 SEHNR and CDR2 FQNEAQ (reference sequence). This CDR3 is 17 amino acids long. V was trimmed by 5 bases and J by 6 bases, leaving 20 bases between them. CDR3 sequence reads: CASSPGRKLDFNSPLHF. CDR3 nucleotides: TGTGCCAGCAGCCCGGGACGGAAATTAGACTTTAATTCACCCCTCCACTTT.

The chain couples TRBV15 to TRBJ2-5; D remains unclear. The V gene's germline CDR1 is LNHNV and CDR2 YYDKDF (reference sequence). V lost 1 base and J lost 5, with 5 bases in between. The CDR3 spans 12 residues. The chain's CDR3 is CATSRVGETQYF. The DNA of the CDR3 is TGTGCCACCAGCAGAGTCGGGGAGACCCAGTACTTC. The variable domain in full, with the rest retrieved from reference TRBV15 and TRBJ2-5, is DAMVIQNPRYQVTQFGKPVTLSCSQTLNHNVMYWYQQKSSQAPKLLFHYYDKDFNNEADTPDNFQSRRPNTSFCFLDIRSPGLGDTAMYLCATSRVGETQYFGPGTRLLVL.

In its sample, this clonotype was seen a few times. This rearrangement joins TRBV7-2 to TRBJ1-5, with a tentative D call TRBD1 (6 bases). From germline, CDR1 is SGHTA and CDR2 FQGNSA. The CDR3 extends over 15 amino acids. Deletions cut 6 bases from V and 6 bases from J, with 18 bases between. The CDR3 sequence: CASSMNNREIQPQHF. CDR3 sequence (DNA): TGTGCCAGCAGTATGAATAACAGGGAGATTCAGCCCCAGCATTTT.

This clonotype was counted a few times. The chain links TRBV2 to TRBJ2-3; possible D gene TRBD2, 5 bases. Germline CDR1 is SNHLY and CDR2 is FYNNEI. Trimming shortened V by 5 bases and J by 4 bases, and 7 bases separated the two germline ends. The CDR3 runs to 12 residues. The CDR3 DNA sequence: TGTGCCAGCAGTCCTAGCCCAGATACGCAGTATTTT. Protein sequence: CASSPSPDTQYF.

This chain joins TRBV27 and TRBJ1-1; tentative D call: TRBD1 (5 bases). This CDR3 region has 15 residues. Trimming took 5 bases from V and 3 from J, leaving 16 bases between them. Germline V CDR1 and CDR2: MNHEY, SMNVEV (reference sequence). The CDR3 region has the DNA TGTGCCAGCAGTCCCCACTATGGGGGGGACACTGAAGCTTTCTTT. Encoded protein: CASSPHYGGDTEAFF.